This T cell receptor (beta chain) was documented in a study of OX40 agonist ivuxolimab in advanced cancers. Assay used: immunoSEQ multiplex PCR; TCRdb lists only in-frame clones, some missing. The sample has approximately 58,000 clones; around 84% are singletons. This clone is a singleton in its sample. This receptor was identified in an adult with an advanced solid tumor such as melanoma, head and neck, liver or kidney cancer. The sequencing used CD4+ or CD8+ T cells sorted from blood, collected in a trial of the OX40 agonist ivuxolimab.

The chain's CDR3 is CASSQGQGPMNTEAFF. CDR3 sequence (DNA): TGCGCCAGCAGCCAGGGACAGGGGCCTATGAACACTGAAGCTTTCTTT. The chain uses TRBV5-1 and TRBJ1-1; 10 bases are shared with TRBD1. The ends lost 4 bases at V and 0 bases at J; junction bases unmatched: 6. Germline CDR1 is SGHRS and CDR2 is YFSETQ. The CDR3 is made up of 16 amino acids.